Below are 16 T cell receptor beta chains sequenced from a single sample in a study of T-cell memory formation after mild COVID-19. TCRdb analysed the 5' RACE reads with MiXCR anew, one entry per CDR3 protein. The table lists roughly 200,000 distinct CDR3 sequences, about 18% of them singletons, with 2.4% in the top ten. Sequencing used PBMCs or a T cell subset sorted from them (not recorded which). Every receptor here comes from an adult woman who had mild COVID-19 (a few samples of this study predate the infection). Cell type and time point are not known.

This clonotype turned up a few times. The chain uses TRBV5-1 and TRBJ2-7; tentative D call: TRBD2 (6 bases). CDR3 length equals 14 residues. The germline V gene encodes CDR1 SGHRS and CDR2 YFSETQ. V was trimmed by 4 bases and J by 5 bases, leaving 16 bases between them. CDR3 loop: CASSPWGAGNEQYF. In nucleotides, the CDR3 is TGCGCCAGCAGCCCGTGGGGCGCGGGAAACGAGCAGTACTTC.

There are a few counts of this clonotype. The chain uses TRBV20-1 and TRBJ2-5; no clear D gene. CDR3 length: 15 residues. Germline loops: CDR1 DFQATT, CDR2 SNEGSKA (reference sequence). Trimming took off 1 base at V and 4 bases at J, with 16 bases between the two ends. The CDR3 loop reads CSARVPTTRIETQYF. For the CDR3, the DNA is TGCAGTGCTAGAGTTCCCACGACACGGATAGAGACCCAGTACTTC.

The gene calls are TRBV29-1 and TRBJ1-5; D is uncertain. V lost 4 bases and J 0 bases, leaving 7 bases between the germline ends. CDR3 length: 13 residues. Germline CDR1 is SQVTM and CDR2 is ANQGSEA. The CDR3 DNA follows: TGCAGCGTTGCTCTGTATAGCAATCAGCCCCAGCATTTT. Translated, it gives CSVALYSNQPQHF.

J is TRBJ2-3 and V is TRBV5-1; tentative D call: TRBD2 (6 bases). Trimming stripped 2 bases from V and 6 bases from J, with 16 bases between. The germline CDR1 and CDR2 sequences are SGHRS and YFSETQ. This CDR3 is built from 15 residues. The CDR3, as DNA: TGCGCCAGCAGCTTAACGGGGGACCCAAGGGATACGCAGTATTTT. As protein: CASSLTGDPRDTQYF.

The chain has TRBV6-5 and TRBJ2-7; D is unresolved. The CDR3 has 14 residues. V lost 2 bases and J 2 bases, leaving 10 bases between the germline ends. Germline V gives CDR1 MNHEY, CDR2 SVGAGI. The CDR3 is CASSYGVLAYEQYF. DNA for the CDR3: TGTGCCAGCAGTTACGGTGTCCTCGCCTACGAGCAGTACTTC.

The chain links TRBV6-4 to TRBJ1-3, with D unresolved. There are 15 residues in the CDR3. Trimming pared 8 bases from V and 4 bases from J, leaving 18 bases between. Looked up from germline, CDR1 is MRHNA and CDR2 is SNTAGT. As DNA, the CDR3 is TGTGCCAGCCCTGCTAAGGGAGGTTCAGGAAACACCATATATTTT. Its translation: CASPAKGGSGNTIYF.

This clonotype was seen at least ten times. CDR3 sequence (DNA): TGTGCCAGCAGCTTACTAGGGACAGCCAACTCTGGGGCCAACGTCCTGACTTTC. It codes for CASSLLGTANSGANVLTF. V and J are TRBV7-2 and TRBJ2-6, with 7 positions matching TRBD1. The CDR3 spans 18 residues. CDR1 SGHTA and CDR2 FQGNSA come from the germline V gene. J lost 0 bases, V lost 2 bases, and 7 bases had no gene match.

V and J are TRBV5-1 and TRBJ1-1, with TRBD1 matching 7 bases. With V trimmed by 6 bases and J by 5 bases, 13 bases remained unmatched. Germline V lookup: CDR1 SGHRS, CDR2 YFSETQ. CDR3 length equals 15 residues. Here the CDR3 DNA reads TGCGCCAGCAATGGGGCAGGGGGAATTGAAACTGAAGCTTTCTTT. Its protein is CASNGAGGIETEAFF. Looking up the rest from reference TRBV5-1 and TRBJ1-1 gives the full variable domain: KAGVTQTPRYLIKTRGQQVTLSCSPISGHRSVSWYQQTPGQGLQFLFEYFSETQRNKGNFPGRFSGRQFSNSRSEMNVSTLELGDSALYLCASNGAGGIETEAFFGQGTRLTVV.

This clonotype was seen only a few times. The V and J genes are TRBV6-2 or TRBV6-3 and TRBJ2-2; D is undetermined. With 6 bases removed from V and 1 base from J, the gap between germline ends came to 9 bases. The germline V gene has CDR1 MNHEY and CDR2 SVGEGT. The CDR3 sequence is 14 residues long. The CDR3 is CASRNGLNTGELFF. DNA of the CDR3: TGTGCCAGCAGAAACGGCCTGAACACCGGGGAGCTGTTTTTT.

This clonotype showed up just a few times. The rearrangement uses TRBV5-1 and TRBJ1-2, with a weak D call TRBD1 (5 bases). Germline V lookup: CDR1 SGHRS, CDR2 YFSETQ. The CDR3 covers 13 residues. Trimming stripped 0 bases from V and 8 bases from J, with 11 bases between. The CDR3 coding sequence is TGCGCCAGCAGCTTGGAGGGGTCTCGCGGCTACACCTTC. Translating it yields CASSLEGSRGYTF.

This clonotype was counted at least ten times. CDR3 sequence reads: CASSTEEPLRGYTF. The DNA of the CDR3 is TGTGCCAGCAGCACGGAGGAACCACTAAGGGGCTACACCTTC. This chain links TRBV7-9 with TRBJ1-2, with D unclear. Germline lookup yields CDR1 SEHNR and CDR2 FQNEAQ (reference sequence). V gave up 5 bases and J gave up 8 bases, with 18 bases separating them. CDR3 length equals 14 residues.

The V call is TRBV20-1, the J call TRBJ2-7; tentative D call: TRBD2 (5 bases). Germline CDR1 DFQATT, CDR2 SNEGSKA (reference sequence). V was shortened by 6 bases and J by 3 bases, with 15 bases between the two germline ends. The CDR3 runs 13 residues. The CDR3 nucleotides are TGCAGTGCCCAGCCCGGACTCAACTACGAGCAGTACTTC. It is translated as CSAQPGLNYEQYF.

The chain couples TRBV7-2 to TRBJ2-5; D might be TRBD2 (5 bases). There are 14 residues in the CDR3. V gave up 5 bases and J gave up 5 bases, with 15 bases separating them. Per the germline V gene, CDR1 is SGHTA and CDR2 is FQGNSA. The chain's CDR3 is CASSLSVSGETQYF. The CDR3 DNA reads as TGTGCCAGCAGCCTTAGCGTGAGCGGTGAGACCCAGTACTTC.

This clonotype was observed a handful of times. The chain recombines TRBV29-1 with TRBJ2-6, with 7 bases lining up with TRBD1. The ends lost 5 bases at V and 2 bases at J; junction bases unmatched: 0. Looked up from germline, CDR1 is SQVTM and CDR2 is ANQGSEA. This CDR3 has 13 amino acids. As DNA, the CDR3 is TGCAGCGTTCAGGGGGCTGGGGCCAACGTCCTGACTTTC. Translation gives CSVQGAGANVLTF.

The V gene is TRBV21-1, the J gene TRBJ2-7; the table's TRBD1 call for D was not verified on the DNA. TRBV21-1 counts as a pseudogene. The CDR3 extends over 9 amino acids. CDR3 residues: CASSNGAYF. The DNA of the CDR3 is TGTGCCAGCAGCAATGGGGCGTACTTC.

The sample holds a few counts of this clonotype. Here the CDR3 reads CASTPGNIETQYF. The CDR3 DNA reads as TGTGCCAGCACCCCGGGGAATATTGAGACCCAGTACTTC. The gene calls are TRBV21-1 and TRBJ2-5; the table calls TRBD1, which could not be checked here. TRBV21-1 is a recognized pseudogene. The CDR3 is made up of 13 amino acids.